This T cell receptor beta chain was sequenced during a study of T cells in Graves' hyperthyroidism and ophthalmopathy. Background on the study: Peripheral blood was obtained at initial diagnosis, preceding any treatment.

Broader study findings: A 13 V-J signature model discriminated ophthalmopathy versus stable hyperthyroidism.

V lost 4 bases and J lost 3; bases outside the gene matches: 4. Per germline, CDR1 SGHRS and CDR2 YFSETQ. This CDR3 is built from 14 residues. Amplification of TCR beta CDR3 regions used RNA as the template. HTBI primers were employed in a first-round RT-PCR of the TCR CDR3. From the multiplex PCR reads, TCRdb called clonotypes with MiXCR, one entry per CDR3 protein. The sample yields roughly 400,000 distinct CDR3 sequences, 15% to 19% seen once. This clonotype was seen repeatedly, ten times or more. Its target is not known. Reasons for excluding patients were uncontrolled infection, other autoimmune disease, pregnancy or lactation. Initially, at the first diagnosis of hyperthyroidism and before any ophthalmopathy symptoms, blood was sampled.

Material for sequencing was blood. The chain carries TRBV5-1 and TRBJ2-5; TRBD2 matches 9 bases. The source of this sequence is a woman under 30 with Graves' hyperthyroidism that later progressed to Graves' ophthalmopathy. Here the CDR3 DNA reads TGCGCCAGCAGCCCCTCTAGCGGGAAAGAGACCCAGTACTTC. Its protein product is CASSPSSGKETQYF.